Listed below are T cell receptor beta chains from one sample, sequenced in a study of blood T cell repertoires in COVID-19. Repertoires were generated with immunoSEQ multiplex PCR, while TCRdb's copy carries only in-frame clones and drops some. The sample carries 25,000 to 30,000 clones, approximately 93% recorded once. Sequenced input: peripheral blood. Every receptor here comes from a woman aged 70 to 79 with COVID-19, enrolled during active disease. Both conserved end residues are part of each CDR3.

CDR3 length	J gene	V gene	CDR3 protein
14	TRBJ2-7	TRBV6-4	CASSAELAAYEQYF
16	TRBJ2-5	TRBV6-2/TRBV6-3	CASSWSGLARQETQYF
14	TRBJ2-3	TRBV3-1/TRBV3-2	CASSLRSGKETQYF
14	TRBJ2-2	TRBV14	CASSQVQVGGELFF
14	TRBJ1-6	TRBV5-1	CASTTSGADSPLHF
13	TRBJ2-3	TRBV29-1	CSVATGNTDTQYF
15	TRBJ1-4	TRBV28	CASSIPGLPNEKLFF
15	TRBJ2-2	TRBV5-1	CASSLNPGSTGELFF
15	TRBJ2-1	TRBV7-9	CASSLAFRYRNEQFF
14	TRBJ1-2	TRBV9	CASSGPGTGVGYTF
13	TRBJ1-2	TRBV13	CASSPRDNDGYTF
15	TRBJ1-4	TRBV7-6	CASSLATGNNEKLFF
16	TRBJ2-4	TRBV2	CASEEMTFLAKNIQYF
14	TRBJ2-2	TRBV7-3	CASSFDRDGWELFF
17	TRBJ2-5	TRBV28	CASSLTRLDGNQETQYF
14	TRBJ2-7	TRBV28	CASSLSGPPYEQYF
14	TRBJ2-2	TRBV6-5	CASLNRGQVGELFF
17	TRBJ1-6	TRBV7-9	CASSLGTVRLDNSPLHF
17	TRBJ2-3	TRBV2	CASSQTSGRAGTDTQYF
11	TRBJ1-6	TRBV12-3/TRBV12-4	CASSSPRNLHF
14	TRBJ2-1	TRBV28	CASRVGTRHNEQFF
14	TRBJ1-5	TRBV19	CASSPIDSNQPQHF